This T cell receptor beta chain was recovered during a study of OX40 agonist ivuxolimab in advanced cancers. Study-wide results and caveats: CD4+ and CD8+ blood T cells expanded clonally by week 6 at 0.1 to 3.0 mg/kg. Among expanded peripheral T cells, antigen specificity went undetermined.

With regard to this clone: The antigen is not known.

Germline assignment: CDR1 SQVTM and CDR2 ANQGSEA. V lost 6 bases and J lost 1, with 12 bases in between. The CDR3 extends over 13 amino acids. Sequencing was performed with immunoSEQ multiplex PCR; in TCRdb, only in-frame clones are kept and a portion is missing. Here the sample spans more than 10,000 clones, about nine tenths being singletons. Source: CD4+ or CD8+ T cells sorted from blood, taken in a trial of the OX40 agonist ivuxolimab. The receptor comes from an adult with an advanced solid tumor such as melanoma, head and neck, liver or kidney cancer. The genes are TRBV29-1 and TRBJ1-2; unclear D gene. CDR3 in amino acids: CSVAGEVNYGYTF. The CDR3 nucleotides are TGCAGCGTGGCAGGAGAAGTTAACTATGGCTACACCTTC.